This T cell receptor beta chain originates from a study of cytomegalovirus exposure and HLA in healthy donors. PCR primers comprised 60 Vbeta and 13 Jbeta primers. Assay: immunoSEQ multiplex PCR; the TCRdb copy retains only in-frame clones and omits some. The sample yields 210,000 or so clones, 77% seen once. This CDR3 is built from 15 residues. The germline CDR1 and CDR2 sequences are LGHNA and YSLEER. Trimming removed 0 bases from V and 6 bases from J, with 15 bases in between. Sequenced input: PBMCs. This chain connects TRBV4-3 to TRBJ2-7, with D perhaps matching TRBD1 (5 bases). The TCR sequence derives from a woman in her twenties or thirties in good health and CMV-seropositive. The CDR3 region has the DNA TGCGCCAGCAGCCAAGATCTTGGCAGGGTATTCGAGCAGTACTTC. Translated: CASSQDLGRVFEQYF.